What follows are 8 T cell receptor beta chains derived from one specimen sequenced in a study of cytomegalovirus exposure and HLA in healthy donors. Generated by immunoSEQ multiplex PCR, the TCRdb table keeps only in-frame clones and is missing some. This sample yields about 71,000 clones, of which approximately 94% are seen a single time; 1.4% belongs to the top ten. Sequenced: PBMCs. The receptors come from a man between 18 and 29 years old in good health and CMV-seropositive.

This clone was counted a few times. The chain employs TRBV9 and TRBJ2-3; no clear D gene. Trimming took 0 bases from V and 0 from J, leaving 11 bases between them. The germline V gene encodes CDR1 SGDLS and CDR2 YYNGEE. The CDR3 has 16 residues. CDR3 in amino acids: CASSVARSTSTDTQYF. The CDR3 DNA follows: TGTGCCAGCAGCGTAGCCCGTTCGACTAGCACAGATACGCAGTATTTT.

The chain has TRBV28 and TRBJ2-5; D is uncertain. Germline V gives CDR1 MDHEN, CDR2 SYDVKM. Trimming took 6 bases from V and 1 from J, leaving 15 bases between them. CDR3 length equals 15 residues. CDR3 DNA sequence: TGTGCCAGCAGGGAAGTAGCAGTTATCCAAGAGACCCAGTACTTC. Amino acid sequence: CASREVAVIQETQYF. The full variable domain, in which reference TRBV28 and TRBJ2-5 provide the parts outside the CDR3, is DVKVTQSSRYLVKRTGEKVFLECVQDMDHENMFWYRQDPGLGLRLIYFSYDVKMKEKGDIPEGYSVSREKKERFSLILESASTNQTSMYLCASREVAVIQETQYFGPGTRLLVL.

This rearrangement joins TRBV6-4 to TRBJ2-3; 9 nucleotides agree with TRBD2. With V trimmed by 5 bases and J by 0 bases, 3 bases remained unmatched. Germline loops: CDR1 MRHNA, CDR2 SNTAGT. This CDR3 has 15 residues. CDR3 coding DNA: TGTGCCAGCAGTCTGACTAGCGGTAGCACAGATACGCAGTATTTT. Translating it yields CASSLTSGSTDTQYF.

The chain joins TRBV27 to TRBJ2-2; possible D gene TRBD2, 6 bases. Trimming took 8 bases from V and 0 from J, leaving 7 bases between them. This CDR3 is 13 amino acids long. Germline CDR1 MNHEY, CDR2 SMNVEV (reference sequence). CDR3 coding DNA: TGTGCCAGCGGGGGGACGAACACCGGGGAGCTGTTTTTT. As protein: CASGGTNTGELFF.

The chain is built from TRBV19 and TRBJ2-1, with 9 bases matching TRBD1. CDR1 and CDR2 from the germline V gene are LNHDA and SQIVND (reference sequence). The CDR3 runs to 14 residues. The trim removed 5 bases at V and 9 bases at J, leaving 8 bases unmatched. CDR3 sequence reads: CASSPGQGFREQFF. CDR3 in DNA: TGTGCCAGTAGTCCGGGACAGGGCTTTCGTGAGCAGTTCTTC.

This chain joins TRBV4-1 and TRBJ2-1; D may be TRBD2 (5 bases). CDR1 and CDR2 (germline): MGHRA, YSYEKL. Trimming removed 3 bases at V and 5 bases at J, with 8 bases between. This CDR3 is built from 13 residues. The CDR3 protein is CASSHGLNNEQFF. Here the CDR3 DNA reads TGCGCCAGCAGCCACGGACTGAACAATGAGCAGTTCTTC.

This sequence joins TRBV15 and TRBJ2-1; a possible D gene is TRBD2 (7 bases). This CDR3 is 16 amino acids long. Germline V gene data show CDR1 as LNHNV and CDR2 as YYDKDF (reference sequence). V was shortened by 6 bases and J by 0 bases, with 15 bases between the two germline ends. Here the CDR3 DNA reads TGTGCCACCAGGAAAGGGGGAGGGCCCTCCTACAATGAGCAGTTCTTC. It encodes CATRKGGGPSYNEQFF.

This chain connects TRBV10-2 to TRBJ2-7, with TRBD1 matching 9 bases. The V gene's germline CDR1 is WSHSY and CDR2 SAAADI. The CDR3 is made up of 16 amino acids. V lost 5 bases, J lost 6 bases, and 14 bases stayed unmatched. The CDR3 sequence is CASSISVGGQGTEQYF. The CDR3 DNA is TGCGCCAGCAGTATCTCGGTGGGGGGACAGGGCACCGAGCAGTACTTC.